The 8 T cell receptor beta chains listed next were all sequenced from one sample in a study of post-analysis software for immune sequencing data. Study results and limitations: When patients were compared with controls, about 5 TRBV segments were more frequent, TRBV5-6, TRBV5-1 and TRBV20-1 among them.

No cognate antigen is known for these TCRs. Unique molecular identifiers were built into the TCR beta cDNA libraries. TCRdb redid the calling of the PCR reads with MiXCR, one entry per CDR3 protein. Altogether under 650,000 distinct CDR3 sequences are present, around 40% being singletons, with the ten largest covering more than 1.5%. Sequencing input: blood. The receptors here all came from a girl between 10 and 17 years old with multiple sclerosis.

The CDR3 region is CSATGTTTDTQYF. The CDR3 DNA is TGCAGTGCAACCGGGACTACCACAGATACGCAGTATTTT. The chain is built from TRBV20-1 and TRBJ2-3, with 7 positions matching TRBD2. Per the germline V gene, CDR1 is DFQATT and CDR2 is SNEGSKA (reference sequence). V dropped 6 bases and J dropped 2; count of bases not matched to a gene: 5. This CDR3 contains 13 residues.

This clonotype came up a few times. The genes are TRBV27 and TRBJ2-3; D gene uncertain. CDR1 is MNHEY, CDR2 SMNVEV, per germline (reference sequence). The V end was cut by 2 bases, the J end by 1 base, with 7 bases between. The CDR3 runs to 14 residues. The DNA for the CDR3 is TGTGCCAGCAGTTTAATGGGTGGCACAGATACGCAGTATTTT. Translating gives CASSLMGGTDTQYF.

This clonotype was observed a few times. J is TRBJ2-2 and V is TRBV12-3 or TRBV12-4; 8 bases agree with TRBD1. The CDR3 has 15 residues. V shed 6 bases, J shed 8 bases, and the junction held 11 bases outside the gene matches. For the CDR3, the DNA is TGTGCCAGCAGCCCTGCAGGGGGCGCTTTTGGGGAGCTGTTTTTT. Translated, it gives CASSPAGGAFGELFF.

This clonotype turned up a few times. CDR3 protein: CASSRTGQGVNEQFF. CDR3 DNA: TGCGCCAGCAGCCGTACGGGACAGGGGGTCAATGAGCAGTTCTTC. The chain recombines TRBV5-1 with TRBJ2-1; 11 nucleotides align to TRBD1. The CDR3 has 15 amino acids. The trim removed 4 bases at V and 6 bases at J, leaving 6 bases unmatched. Germline-derived CDR1 and CDR2 are SGHRS and YFSETQ.

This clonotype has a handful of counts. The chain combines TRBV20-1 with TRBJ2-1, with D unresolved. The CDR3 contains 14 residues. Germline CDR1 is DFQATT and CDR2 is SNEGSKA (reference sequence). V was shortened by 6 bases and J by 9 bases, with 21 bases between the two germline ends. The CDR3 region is CSAPKTDPDGEQFF. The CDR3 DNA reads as TGCAGTGCGCCTAAAACCGATCCCGACGGTGAGCAGTTCTTC.

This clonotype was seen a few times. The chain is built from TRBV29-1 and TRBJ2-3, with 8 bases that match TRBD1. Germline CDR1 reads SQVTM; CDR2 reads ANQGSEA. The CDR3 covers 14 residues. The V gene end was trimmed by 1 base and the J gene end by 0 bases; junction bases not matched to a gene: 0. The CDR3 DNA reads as TGCAGCGTTGAAGGGACAGGGAGCACAGATACGCAGTATTTT. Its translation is CSVEGTGSTDTQYF.

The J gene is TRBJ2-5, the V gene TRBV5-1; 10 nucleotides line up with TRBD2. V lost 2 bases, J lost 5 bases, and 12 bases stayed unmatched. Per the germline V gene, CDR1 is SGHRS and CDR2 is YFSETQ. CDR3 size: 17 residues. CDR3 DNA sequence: TGCGCCAGCAGCTTCCAGACAGCTATGACTAGCGGGGAGACCCAGTACTTC. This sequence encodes CASSFQTAMTSGETQYF.

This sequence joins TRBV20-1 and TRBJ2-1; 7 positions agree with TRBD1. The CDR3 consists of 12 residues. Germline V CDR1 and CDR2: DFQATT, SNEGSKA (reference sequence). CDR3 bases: TGCGGGTGCCGACAGGGCCTTTATGAGCAGTTCTTC. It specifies CGCRQGLYEQFF.